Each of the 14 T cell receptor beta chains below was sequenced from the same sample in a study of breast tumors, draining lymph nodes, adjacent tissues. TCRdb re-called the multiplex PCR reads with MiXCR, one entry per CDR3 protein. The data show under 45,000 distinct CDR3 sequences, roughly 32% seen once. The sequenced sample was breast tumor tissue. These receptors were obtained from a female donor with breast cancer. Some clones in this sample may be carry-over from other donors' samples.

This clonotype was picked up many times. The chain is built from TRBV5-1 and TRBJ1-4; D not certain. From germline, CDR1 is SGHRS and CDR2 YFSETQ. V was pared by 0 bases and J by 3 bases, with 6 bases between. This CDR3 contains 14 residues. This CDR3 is CASSLGGANEKLFF. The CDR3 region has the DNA TGCGCCAGCAGCTTGGGCGGGGCTAATGAAAAACTGTTTTTT.

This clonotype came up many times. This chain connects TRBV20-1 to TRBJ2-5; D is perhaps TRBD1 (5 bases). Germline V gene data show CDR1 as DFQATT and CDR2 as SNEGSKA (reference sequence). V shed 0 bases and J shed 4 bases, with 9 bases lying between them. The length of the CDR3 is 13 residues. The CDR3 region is CSARDRRVETQYF. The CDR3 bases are TGCAGTGCTAGAGATCGCAGGGTAGAGACCCAGTACTTC.

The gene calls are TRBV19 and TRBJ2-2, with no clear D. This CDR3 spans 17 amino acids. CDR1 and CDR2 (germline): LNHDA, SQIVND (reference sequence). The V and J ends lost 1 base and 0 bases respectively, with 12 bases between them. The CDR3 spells CASSIVRDISNTGELFF. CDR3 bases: TGTGCCAGTAGTATAGTGAGAGACATATCGAACACCGGGGAGCTGTTTTTT.

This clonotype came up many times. CDR3 DNA sequence: TGTGCCACCAGCAGAGGAAGCTCCTACGAGCAGTACTTC. Translation gives CATSRGSSYEQYF. The chain couples TRBV15 to TRBJ2-7, with no clear D. V shed 1 base and J shed 0 bases, with 4 bases lying between them. CDR3 length: 13 residues. Germline V gene data show CDR1 as LNHNV and CDR2 as YYDKDF (reference sequence). The complete variable domain, with remaining parts taken from reference TRBV15 and TRBJ2-7, reads DAMVIQNPRYQVTQFGKPVTLSCSQTLNHNVMYWYQQKSSQAPKLLFHYYDKDFNNEADTPDNFQSRRPNTSFCFLDIRSPGLGDTAMYLCATSRGSSYEQYFGPGTRLTVT.

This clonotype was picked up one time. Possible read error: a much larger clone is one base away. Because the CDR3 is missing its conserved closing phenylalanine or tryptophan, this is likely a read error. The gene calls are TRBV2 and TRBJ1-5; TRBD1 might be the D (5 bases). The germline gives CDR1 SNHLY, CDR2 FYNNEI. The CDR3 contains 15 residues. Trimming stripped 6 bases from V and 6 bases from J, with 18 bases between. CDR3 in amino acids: CASSPDMPWGQPQHS. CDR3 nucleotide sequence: TGTGCCAGCAGCCCGGACATGCCTTGGGGTCAGCCCCAGCATTCT.

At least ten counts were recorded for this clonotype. CDR3 coding DNA: TGTGCCAGCAGCTTAGGCACACTTCAGGGCCCACCCTACGAGCAGTACTTC. It specifies CASSLGTLQGPPYEQYF. The rearrangement joins TRBV7-2 to TRBJ2-7; D is possibly TRBD1 (5 bases). Germline V gives CDR1 SGHTA, CDR2 FQGNSA. The CDR3 has 17 residues. Trimming took off 1 base at V and 2 bases at J, with 18 bases between the two ends. Full variable domain (remainder filled in from reference TRBV7-2 and TRBJ2-7): GAGVSQSPSNKVTEKGKDVELRCDPISGHTALYWYRQSLGQGLEFLIYFQGNSAPDKSGLPSDRFSAERTGGSVSTLTIQRTQQEDSAVYLCASSLGTLQGPPYEQYFGPGTRLTVT.

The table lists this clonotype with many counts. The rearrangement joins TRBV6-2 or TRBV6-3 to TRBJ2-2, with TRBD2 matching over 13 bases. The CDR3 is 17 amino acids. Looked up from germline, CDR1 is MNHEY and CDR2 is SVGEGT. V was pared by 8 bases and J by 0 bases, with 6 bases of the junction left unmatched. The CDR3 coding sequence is TGTGCCAGCGGACTAGCGGGAGTCTCCGCGAACACCGGGGAGCTGTTTTTT. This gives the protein CASGLAGVSANTGELFF.

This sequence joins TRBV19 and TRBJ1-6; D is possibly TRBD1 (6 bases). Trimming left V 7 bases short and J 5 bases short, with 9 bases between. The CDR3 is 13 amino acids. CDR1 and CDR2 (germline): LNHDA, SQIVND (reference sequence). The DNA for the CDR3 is TGTGCCAGTAAAAGGACAGATAATTCACCCCTCCACTTT. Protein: CASKRTDNSPLHF. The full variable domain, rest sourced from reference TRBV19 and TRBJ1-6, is DGGITQSPKYLFRKEGQNVTLSCEQNLNHDAMYWYRQDPGQGLRLIYYSQIVNDFQKGDIAEGYSVSREKKESFPLTVTSAQKNPTAFYLCASKRTDNSPLHFGNGTRLTVT.

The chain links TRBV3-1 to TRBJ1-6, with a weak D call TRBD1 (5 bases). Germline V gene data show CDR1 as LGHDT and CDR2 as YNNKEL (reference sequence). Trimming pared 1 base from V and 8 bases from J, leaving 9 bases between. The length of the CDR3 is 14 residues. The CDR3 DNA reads TGTGCCAGCAGCCAAGGTCCGGGGCATTCACCCCTCCACTTT. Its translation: CASSQGPGHSPLHF.

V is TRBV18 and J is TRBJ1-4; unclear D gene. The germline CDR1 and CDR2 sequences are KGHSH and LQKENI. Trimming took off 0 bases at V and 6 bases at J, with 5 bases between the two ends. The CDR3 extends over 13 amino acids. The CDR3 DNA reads TGTGCCAGCTCACCACCAGGAGATGAAAAACTGTTTTTT. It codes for CASSPPGDEKLFF.

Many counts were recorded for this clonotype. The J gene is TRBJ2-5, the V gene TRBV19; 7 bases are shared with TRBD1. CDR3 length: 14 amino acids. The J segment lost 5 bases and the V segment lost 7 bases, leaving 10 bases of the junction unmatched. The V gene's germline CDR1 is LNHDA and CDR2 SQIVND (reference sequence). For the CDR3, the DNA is TGTGCCAGTACTTCAGGGGGTGGTTCGGAGACCCAGTACTTC. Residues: CASTSGGGSETQYF. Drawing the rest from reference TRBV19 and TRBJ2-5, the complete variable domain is DGGITQSPKYLFRKEGQNVTLSCEQNLNHDAMYWYRQDPGQGLRLIYYSQIVNDFQKGDIAEGYSVSREKKESFPLTVTSAQKNPTAFYLCASTSGGGSETQYFGPGTRLLVL.

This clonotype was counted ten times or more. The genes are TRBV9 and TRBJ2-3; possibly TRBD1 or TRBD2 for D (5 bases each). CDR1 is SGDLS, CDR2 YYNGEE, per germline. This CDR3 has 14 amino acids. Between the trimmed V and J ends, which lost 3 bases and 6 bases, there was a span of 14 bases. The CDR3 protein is CASSAPGRGDTQYF. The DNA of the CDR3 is TGTGCCAGCAGCGCCCCCGGCCGGGGCGATACGCAGTATTTT.

The CDR3 DNA follows: TGCAGTGCTAGGGCGGACAGGGGCTTCCCGGCTGGGCAGTACTTC. This sequence encodes CSARADRGFPAGQYF. The V call is TRBV20-1, the J call TRBJ2-7; 9 bases align to TRBD1. Trimming cost V 3 bases and J 9 bases; bases outside gene matches: 15. The CDR3 length is 15 residues. Germline CDR1 reads DFQATT; CDR2 reads SNEGSKA (reference sequence).

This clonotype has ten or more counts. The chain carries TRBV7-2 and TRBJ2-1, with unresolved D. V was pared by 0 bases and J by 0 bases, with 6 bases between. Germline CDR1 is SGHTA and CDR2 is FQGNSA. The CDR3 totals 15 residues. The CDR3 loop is CASSLASASYNEQFF. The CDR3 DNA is TGTGCCAGCAGCTTAGCCTCGGCCTCCTACAATGAGCAGTTCTTC.